This TCR beta chain comes out of a study of T-cell reconstitution after alpha-beta-depleted transplantation in children. This clonotype was seen repeatedly, ten times or more. Preparation of the TCRbeta library involved a method that used unique molecular identifiers. TCRdb used MiXCR to reprocess the PCR reads, holding one entry per CDR3 protein. The sample yields some 240,000 distinct CDR3 sequences, approximately 9.9% seen once. This CDR3 region has 14 residues. Germline loops: CDR1 MNHEY, CDR2 SVGAGI. V was cut by 4 bases and J by 5 bases, with 14 bases left in between. This TCR was sampled from a human donor who donated a stem cell graft to a child with SCID. V and J are TRBV6-5 and TRBJ1-2; possibly TRBD1 for D (6 bases). Specimen: PBMCs from the stem cell graft donor, collected from the stem cell graft. The CDR3 region is CASSSNRVGYGYTF. The DNA of the CDR3 is TGTGCCAGCAGTTCCAACAGGGTTGGTTATGGCTACACCTTC.